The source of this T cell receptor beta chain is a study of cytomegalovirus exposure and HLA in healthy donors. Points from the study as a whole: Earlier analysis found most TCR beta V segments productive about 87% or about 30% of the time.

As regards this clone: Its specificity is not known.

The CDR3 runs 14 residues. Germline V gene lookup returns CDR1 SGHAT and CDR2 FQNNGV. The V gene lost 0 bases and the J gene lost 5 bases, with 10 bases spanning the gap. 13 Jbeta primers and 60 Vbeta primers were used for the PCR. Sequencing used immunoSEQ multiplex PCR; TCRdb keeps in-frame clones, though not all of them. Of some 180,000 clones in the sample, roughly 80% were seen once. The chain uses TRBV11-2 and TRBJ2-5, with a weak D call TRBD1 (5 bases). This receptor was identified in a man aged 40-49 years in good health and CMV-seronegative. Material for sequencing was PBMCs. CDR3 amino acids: CASSLEPRGETQYF. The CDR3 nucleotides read TGTGCCAGCAGCTTAGAACCTAGGGGCGAGACCCAGTACTTC.